Listed here are 28 T cell receptor beta chains from one sample, sequenced in a study of hypomethylating agent response in myelodysplastic syndrome (dated by TCRdb to the early 2020s). The library was prepared using the immunoSEQ multiplex PCR assay. Here the immuneACCESS table is served through TCRdb, limited to in-frame sequences with V and J called. Missing clones are a known gap in these copies; in checked studies unresolved V genes cover under half, and the rest lacks a known reason. This sample has about 3,000 clones in its table, and more than 75% of those were observed once. The ten biggest clones cover approximately 19% of the sample. The starting material was bone marrow, obtained before or after starting hypomethylating agent treatment for myelodysplastic syndrome (not recorded which). These receptor sequences come from a human donor with myelodysplastic syndrome.

V gene TRBV9 combines with J gene TRBJ2-3; tentatively, D is TRBD1 or TRBD2 (5 bases each). The CDR3 is made up of 16 amino acids. CDR1 SGDLS and CDR2 YYNGEE come from the germline V gene. V was clipped by 0 bases and J by 3 bases, with 14 bases between them. The DNA for the CDR3 is TGTGCCAGCAGCGTAGGGGGCTCAGGACTGACAGATACGCAGTATTTT. Translated, it gives CASSVGGSGLTDTQYF.

V is TRBV28 and J is TRBJ1-5; D ambiguous. In germline, CDR1 is MDHEN, CDR2 SYDVKM. Trimming took 8 bases from V and 0 from J, leaving 14 bases between them. This CDR3 is built from 15 residues. CDR3 residues: CASLEEKGSNQPQHF. The CDR3, as DNA: TGTGCCAGCCTTGAAGAAAAGGGTAGCAATCAGCCCCAGCATTTT.

This clone came up once. J is TRBJ1-1 and V is TRBV14; TRBD1 aligns across 7 bases. This CDR3 contains 13 residues. CDR1 and CDR2 from the germline V gene are SGHDN and FVKESK. Germline trimming cut 5 bases from V and 6 bases from J; bases unmatched to any gene: 6. In nucleotides, the CDR3 is TGTGCCAGCAGCGACAGGGTCGATCCTGAAGCTTTCTTT. Amino acids: CASSDRVDPEAFF.

The chain couples TRBV30 to TRBJ1-2; no reliable D call. V was pared by 1 base and J by 8 bases, with 17 bases between. Germline lookup yields CDR1 GTSNPN and CDR2 SVGIG (reference sequence). The CDR3 extends over 14 amino acids. CDR3 region: CAWSASPGTEGYTF. The CDR3 DNA reads as TGTGCCTGGAGTGCCTCCCCAGGAACCGAGGGCTACACCTTC. The variable domain in full, completed from reference TRBV30 and TRBJ1-2, reads SQTIHQWPATLVQPVGSPLSLECTVEGTSNPNLYWYRQAAGRGLQLLFYSVGIGQISSEVPQNLSASRPQDRQFILSSKKLLLSDSGFYLCAWSASPGTEGYTFGSGTRLTVV.

J is TRBJ2-1 and V is TRBV19; 11 bases fit TRBD2. V shed 5 bases, J shed 13 bases, and the junction held 4 bases outside the gene matches. CDR1 LNHDA and CDR2 SQIVND come from the germline V gene (reference sequence). CDR3 size: 12 residues. DNA of the CDR3: TGTGCCAGTAGTGAAACTAGCGGGAGACAGTTCTTC. As protein: CASSETSGRQFF.

The chain is built from TRBV9 and TRBJ2-3; D unresolved. Germline loops: CDR1 SGDLS, CDR2 YYNGEE. V dropped 3 bases and J dropped 0 bases, with 17 bases sitting between them. The CDR3 has 17 residues. The DNA for the CDR3 is TGTGCCAGCAGCGAACCGGAAACGCCCACTAGCACAGATACGCAGTATTTT. Amino acids: CASSEPETPTSTDTQYF.

The V gene is TRBV11-2, the J gene TRBJ2-7, with D uncertain. Trimming removed 1 base at V and 5 bases at J, with 18 bases between. The CDR3 covers 16 residues. Germline assignment: CDR1 SGHAT and CDR2 FQNNGV. The CDR3 DNA is TGTGCCAGCAGCTTAGTCGGAGAAGGATTAAGTGACGAGCAGTACTTC. This sequence encodes CASSLVGEGLSDEQYF. The variable domain in full, with the rest retrieved from reference TRBV11-2 and TRBJ2-7, is EAGVAQSPRYKIIEKRQSVAFWCNPISGHATLYWYQQILGQGPKLLIQFQNNGVVDDSQLPKDRFSAERLKGVDSTLKIQPAKLEDSAVYLCASSLVGEGLSDEQYFGPGTRLTVT.

The chain employs TRBV28 and TRBJ2-7, with 11 bases lining up with TRBD2. Germline trimming cut 5 bases from V and 8 bases from J; bases unmatched to any gene: 17. The CDR3 totals 17 residues. Germline V gene lookup returns CDR1 MDHEN and CDR2 SYDVKM. The CDR3 loop is CASSPAPHLLAGEQQYF. The CDR3 nucleotides are TGTGCCAGCAGTCCCGCCCCTCATCTACTAGCGGGAGAGCAGCAGTACTTC.

J is TRBJ2-3 and V is TRBV25-1; the D gene is possibly TRBD2 (6 bases). The CDR3 consists of 14 residues. Trimming shortened V by 5 bases and J by 5 bases, and 14 bases separated the two germline ends. Germline V gene sequence: CDR1 MGHDK, CDR2 SYGVNS. CDR3 coding DNA: TGTGCCAGCAGTTCGGGAGTCGTGGGAGATACGCAGTATTTT. It translates to CASSSGVVGDTQYF.

V gene TRBV18 combines with J gene TRBJ2-2; 7 bases match TRBD2. In germline, CDR1 is KGHSH, CDR2 LQKENI. Germline trimming cut 0 bases from V and 5 bases from J; bases unmatched to any gene: 9. The CDR3 sequence is 17 residues long. CDR3 coding DNA: TGTGCCAGCTCACCACCCGGCCGCGGGAGATGGACCGGGGAGCTGTTTTTT. This sequence encodes CASSPPGRGRWTGELFF.

In its sample, this clone was seen a few times. The V and J genes are TRBV6-4 and TRBJ1-5; 7 bases are shared with TRBD1. The junction had 5 bases not matched to a gene; V was cut back by 9 bases and J by 15 bases. The CDR3 sequence is 9 residues long. The germline gives CDR1 MRHNA, CDR2 SNTAGT. CDR3 loop: CARRQGRHF. The CDR3 DNA is TGTGCCAGGCGACAGGGCCGGCATTTT.

V usage is TRBV29-1 and J usage is TRBJ2-5; 7 bases match TRBD1. The end of the DNA is better explained by TRBJ2-7, so the J call may be wrong. The V gene's germline CDR1 is SQVTM and CDR2 ANQGSEA. The CDR3 has 13 amino acids. CDR3 residues: CSVVQGPYYEQYF. The CDR3 DNA sequence: TGCAGCGTTGTACAGGGGCCATACTACGAGCAGTACTTC.

In this sample, this clone is large (0.1 to 1%). The chain combines TRBV7-8 with TRBJ2-7, with D uncertain. The V end was cut by 6 bases, the J end by 3 bases, with 18 bases between. The CDR3 is 15 residues long. Germline V gene sequence: CDR1 SGHVS, CDR2 FQNEAQ. CDR3 DNA: TGTGCCAGCAGTCCGAGCAGAGACAAGGACTACGAGCAGTACTTC. Its protein product is CASSPSRDKDYEQYF.

The gene calls are TRBV27 and TRBJ1-6; D is ambiguous. Trimming stripped 6 bases from V and 9 bases from J, with 12 bases between. The CDR3 is 13 residues long. CDR1 MNHEY and CDR2 SMNVEV come from the germline V gene (reference sequence). CDR3 protein: CASSDTITSPLHF. CDR3 nucleotide sequence: TGTGCCAGCAGCGACACAATAACTTCACCCCTCCACTTT.

This clone was observed once. The V and J genes are TRBV7-3 and TRBJ2-3, with unresolved D. Trimming removed 0 bases from V and 1 base from J, with 5 bases in between. The germline V gene encodes CDR1 SGHTA and CDR2 FQGTGA. This CDR3 spans 14 amino acids. CDR3 coding DNA: TGTGCCAGCAGCTTAACAGGTGGCACAGATACGCAGTATTTT. As protein: CASSLTGGTDTQYF.

This clone was observed a single time. The chain employs TRBV5-1 and TRBJ2-3, with no clear D. The germline CDR1 and CDR2 sequences are SGHRS and YFSETQ. Trimming removed 0 bases from V and 2 bases from J, with 13 bases in between. The CDR3 sequence is 16 residues long. Here the CDR3 DNA reads TGCGCCAGCAGCTTGGCCGGTGAGCTCCACACAGATACGCAGTATTTT. This sequence encodes CASSLAGELHTDTQYF.

The chain is built from TRBV2 and TRBJ2-1; D might be TRBD2 (6 bases). The CDR3 is made up of 16 amino acids. Looked up from germline, CDR1 is SNHLY and CDR2 is FYNNEI. The ends were cut back, 2 bases at V and 3 bases at J, with 14 bases in the middle. CDR3 sequence: CASSESGVLVYNEQFF. CDR3 nucleotides: TGTGCCAGCAGTGAATCGGGGGTCCTGGTCTACAATGAGCAGTTCTTC.

This rearrangement joins TRBV15 to TRBJ2-3, with TRBD1 matching 9 bases. This CDR3 is 16 amino acids long. V gave up 2 bases and J gave up 0 bases; unmatched junction bases: 3. From germline, CDR1 is LNHNV and CDR2 YYDKDF (reference sequence). CDR3 region: CATSRPQGASTDTQYF. The CDR3 coding sequence is TGTGCCACCAGCAGACCACAGGGGGCTAGCACAGATACGCAGTATTTT.

The chain joins TRBV11-2 to TRBJ2-3; possible D gene TRBD2, 6 bases. The V and J ends lost 4 bases and 0 bases respectively, with 17 bases between them. The CDR3 covers 17 residues. Germline loops: CDR1 SGHAT, CDR2 FQNNGV. CDR3 amino acids: CASSSVAGTSSTDTQYF. DNA of the CDR3: TGTGCCAGCAGCTCAGTGGCGGGGACTTCTAGCACAGATACGCAGTATTTT.

The J gene is TRBJ2-3, the V gene TRBV4-3; the match to TRBD2 covers 9 bases. J lost 2 bases, V lost 0 bases, and 6 bases had no gene match. CDR3 size: 17 residues. CDR1 is LGHNA and CDR2 is YSLEER in the germline V gene. The CDR3 region has the DNA TGCGCCAGCAGCCAAGAAGGGGCGGGGGGGAACACAGATACGCAGTATTTT. Translated, it gives CASSQEGAGGNTDTQYF.

This clone was observed a single time. The rearrangement links TRBV13 to TRBJ2-7, with 13 bases identical to TRBD2. CDR1 and CDR2 from the germline V gene are PRHDT and FYEKMQ (reference sequence). The CDR3 contains 19 residues. Trimming took 0 bases from V and 3 from J; bases not matched to a gene: 11. The CDR3 is CASSLGGLAGIGHYYEQYF. CDR3 DNA: TGTGCCAGCAGCTTAGGGGGACTAGCGGGAATCGGTCACTACTACGAGCAGTACTTC.

This chain connects TRBV6-1 to TRBJ2-7, with 8 bases lining up with TRBD1. From germline, CDR1 is MNHNS and CDR2 SASEGT. The CDR3 is 12 amino acids. With 7 bases clipped from V and 6 bases from J, the junction kept 5 bases outside the gene matches. The CDR3 coding sequence is TGTGCCAGCATGGACAGGGTGGGCGAGCAGTACTTC. Translated: CASMDRVGEQYF.

For the CDR3, the DNA is TGCGCCAGCAGCTTGCTTCCCGGACAGAACACCGGGGAGCTGTTTTTT. Translated, it gives CASSLLPGQNTGELFF. The chain employs TRBV5-1 and TRBJ2-2; TRBD1 might be the D (5 bases). In germline, CDR1 is SGHRS, CDR2 YFSETQ. The CDR3 spans 16 residues. The ends were cut back, 1 base at V and 1 base at J, with 11 bases in the middle.

The V and J genes are TRBV15 and TRBJ2-1, with D possibly being TRBD1 or TRBD2 (5 bases each). The CDR3 spans 16 residues. Germline V gene lookup returns CDR1 LNHNV and CDR2 YYDKDF (reference sequence). The V end was cut by 2 bases, the J end by 0 bases, with 11 bases between. The CDR3 loop reads CATSRTGTGSYNEQFF. CDR3 nucleotides: TGTGCCACCAGCAGAACCGGGACGGGCTCCTACAATGAGCAGTTCTTC.

V and J are TRBV14 and TRBJ2-7; 8 bases line up with TRBD1. V trimming: 0 bases; J trimming: 7 bases; junction bases outside the gene matches: 8. CDR1 is SGHDN, CDR2 FVKESK, per germline. The CDR3 loop spans 15 amino acids. CDR3 DNA sequence: TGTGCCAGCAGCCAAGATCCCCGGACAGGGAGTGAGCAGTACTTC. It specifies CASSQDPRTGSEQYF.

This chain uses TRBV7-3 with TRBJ1-2, with D maybe TRBD1 (6 bases). V dropped 6 bases and J dropped 8 bases, with 19 bases sitting between them. The CDR3 has 14 residues. From germline, CDR1 is SGHTA and CDR2 FQGTGA. Written as DNA, the CDR3 is TGTGCCAGCAGACCAGAGGGGGGGGCGCGCGGCTACACCTTC. Its protein is CASRPEGGARGYTF.

The chain combines TRBV6-5 with TRBJ1-1, with D unresolved. The ends were cut back, 0 bases at V and 4 bases at J, with 12 bases in the middle. The CDR3 sequence is 15 residues long. Germline lookup yields CDR1 MNHEY and CDR2 SVGAGI. Here the CDR3 DNA reads TGTGCCAGCAGTTACTCGGCAGCCTTGGGCACTGAAGCTTTCTTT. Amino acids: CASSYSAALGTEAFF.

This chain connects TRBV7-3 to TRBJ2-3; D possibly corresponds to TRBD1 (6 bases). Germline CDR1 reads SGHTA; CDR2 reads FQGTGA. The CDR3 length is 16 residues. V was pared by 0 bases and J by 4 bases, with 14 bases between. CDR3 DNA sequence: TGTGCCAGCAGCTTAACCCCGGACAGAACGCCAGATACGCAGTATTTT. Its translation: CASSLTPDRTPDTQYF.